The present entry profiles one T cell receptor beta chain with its context. The data were obtained in a study of control samples from healthy donors and cancer patients. Germline CDR1 SNHLY, CDR2 FYNNEI. J lost 5 bases, V lost 5 bases, and 10 bases had no gene match. CDR3 length equals 15 residues. TCRdb's copy holds only in-frame clones and misses some; the assay was immunoSEQ multiplex PCR. The data show 150,000 to 200,000 clones, more than 85% seen once. This chain links TRBV2 with TRBJ2-7, with 9 bases lining up with TRBD1. Sample: blood. The receptor's source is a woman in her twenties or thirties in good health. CDR3 in amino acids: CASSRRTGTGNEQYF. DNA for the CDR3: TGTGCCAGCAGTCGACGGACCGGGACAGGGAACGAGCAGTACTTC.